Listed here are 8 T cell receptor beta chains from one sample, sequenced in a study of T cell responses to AZD1222 COVID-19 vaccine. Libraries were prepared by immunoSEQ multiplex PCR; TCRdb keeps only in-frame clonotypes and omits some of them. Of some 130,000 clones listed, more than 75% are singletons. Sequencing used peripheral blood, obtained on day 0 of AZD1222 vaccination. The receptors come from an adult in good health.

This clone was observed a few times. The chain links TRBV5-4 to TRBJ2-3; weak D call: TRBD2 (6 bases). V lost 3 bases to trimming and J lost 4 bases, with 21 bases between them. Germline-derived CDR1 and CDR2 are SGHNT and YYREEE (reference sequence). The CDR3 has 17 residues. The CDR3 DNA reads as TGTGCCAGCAGCTCTCGCCCGAGACTAGGTGTGCCAGATACGCAGTATTTT. It is translated as CASSSRPRLGVPDTQYF. The whole variable domain, filled in from reference TRBV5-4 and TRBJ2-3, reads ETGVTQSPTHLIKTRGQQVTLRCSSQSGHNTVSWYQQALGQGPQFIFQYYREEENGRGNFPPRFSGLQFPNYSSELNVNALELDDSALYLCASSSRPRLGVPDTQYFGPGTRLTVL.

This sequence joins TRBV5-1 and TRBJ1-2; D gene ambiguous. Germline loops: CDR1 SGHRS, CDR2 YFSETQ. The CDR3 runs to 13 residues. Trimming cost V 2 bases and J 3 bases, with 8 bases left between them. The CDR3 reads CASSLDWDYGYTF. The CDR3 nucleotides read TGCGCCAGCAGCTTAGACTGGGACTATGGCTACACCTTC. The full variable domain, in which reference TRBV5-1 and TRBJ1-2 provide the parts outside the CDR3, is KAGVTQTPRYLIKTRGQQVTLSCSPISGHRSVSWYQQTPGQGLQFLFEYFSETQRNKGNFPGRFSGRQFSNSRSEMNVSTLELGDSALYLCASSLDWDYGYTFGSGTRLTVV.

The rearrangement links TRBV10-2 to TRBJ2-5; D tentatively reads TRBD1 or TRBD2 (6 bases each). Trimming removed 7 bases at V and 5 bases at J, with 17 bases between. The CDR3 runs 14 residues. Germline-derived CDR1 and CDR2 are WSHSY and SAAADI. CDR3 in DNA: TGCGCCAGCACCCCTCGGAGGGGGGCGGAGACCCAGTACTTC. Translated, it gives CASTPRRGAETQYF.

CDR3 coding DNA: TGCAGCGTTGTAGGAAGACACACAGATACGCAGTATTTT. Its protein is CSVVGRHTDTQYF. This chain uses TRBV29-1 with TRBJ2-3; D is unclear. Germline V gene lookup returns CDR1 SQVTM and CDR2 ANQGSEA. The CDR3 length is 13 residues. V was trimmed by 4 bases and J by 2 bases, leaving 10 bases between them.

The rearrangement uses TRBV11-2 and TRBJ2-7; D possibly corresponds to TRBD1 (6 bases). V lost 5 bases and J 1 base, leaving 9 bases between the germline ends. Germline values: CDR1 SGHAT, CDR2 FQNNGV. This CDR3 is built from 13 residues. CDR3 nucleotides: TGTGCCAGCAGCCCGGACAGATCCTACGAGCAGTACTTC. It specifies CASSPDRSYEQYF.

The chain couples TRBV18 to TRBJ2-5; 8 bases match TRBD2. The CDR3 contains 15 residues. J gave up 1 base and V 3 bases, and 4 bases lay outside the gene matches. The germline V gene encodes CDR1 KGHSH and CDR2 LQKENI. The CDR3 reads CASSPPGLAQETQYF. DNA of the CDR3: TGTGCCAGCTCACCCCCCGGACTAGCCCAAGAGACCCAGTACTTC.

The CDR3 DNA reads TGTGCCAGCAGTTTACGGACAGGGGGTAAAACTGAAGCTTTCTTT. It encodes CASSLRTGGKTEAFF. This chain connects TRBV27 to TRBJ1-1; 10 nucleotides match TRBD1. The CDR3 has 15 residues. Germline-derived CDR1 and CDR2 are MNHEY and SMNVEV (reference sequence). J lost 5 bases, V lost 2 bases, and 5 bases had no gene match.

Only one count was recorded for this clone. The V call is TRBV28, the J call TRBJ2-3; no firm D call. CDR1 and CDR2 from the germline V gene are MDHEN and SYDVKM. The length of the CDR3 is 15 residues. V was cut by 2 bases and J by 2 bases, with 11 bases left in between. Written as DNA, the CDR3 is TGTGCCAGCAGTTTAGGCGGAGCCTTCACAGATACGCAGTATTTT. Translating gives CASSLGGAFTDTQYF.